These 21 T cell receptor beta chains share one sample of origin, sequenced in a study of cytomegalovirus exposure and HLA in healthy donors. The PCR was carried out with 60 Vbeta primers and 13 Jbeta primers. Only in-frame clones appear in the TCRdb table, and some are missing; sequencing was by immunoSEQ multiplex PCR. The profile shows fewer than 250,000 clones, around 86% of them singletons. The specimen sequenced was PBMCs. These receptors all stem from a man aged 30-40 years in good health and CMV-seronegative.

The gene calls are TRBV28 and TRBJ2-2; D possibly corresponds to TRBD1 (6 bases). There are 16 residues in the CDR3. V dropped 6 bases and J dropped 1 base, with 15 bases sitting between them. Germline CDR1 and CDR2: MDHEN and SYDVKM. The CDR3 nucleotides are TGTGCCAGCAGAACCACAGGGATACAGAACACCGGGGAGCTGTTTTTT. Its translation is CASRTTGIQNTGELFF.

The chain joins TRBV7-2 to TRBJ2-2; 11 bases fit TRBD2. Trimming cost V 0 bases and J 0 bases; bases outside gene matches: 6. CDR3 length: 19 amino acids. Germline loops: CDR1 SGHTA, CDR2 FQGNSA. CDR3 protein: CASSLAPLAGGSNTGELFF. CDR3 coding DNA: TGTGCCAGCAGCTTAGCGCCTCTAGCGGGGGGTTCGAACACCGGGGAGCTGTTTTTT. Combining the CDR3 with reference TRBV7-2 and TRBJ2-2 gives the whole variable domain GAGVSQSPSNKVTEKGKDVELRCDPISGHTALYWYRQSLGQGLEFLIYFQGNSAPDKSGLPSDRFSAERTGGSVSTLTIQRTQQEDSAVYLCASSLAPLAGGSNTGELFFGEGSRLTVL.

The V and J genes are TRBV19 and TRBJ2-5; 11 bases match TRBD1. V was pared by 5 bases and J by 2 bases, with 4 bases of the junction left unmatched. Germline V gene data show CDR1 as LNHDA and CDR2 as SQIVND (reference sequence). The CDR3 covers 15 residues. CDR3 in amino acids: CASSPRDRGQETQYF. DNA of the CDR3: TGTGCCAGTAGTCCCCGGGACAGGGGGCAAGAGACCCAGTACTTC. The full variable domain, its missing parts supplied by reference TRBV19 and TRBJ2-5, is DGGITQSPKYLFRKEGQNVTLSCEQNLNHDAMYWYRQDPGQGLRLIYYSQIVNDFQKGDIAEGYSVSREKKESFPLTVTSAQKNPTAFYLCASSPRDRGQETQYFGPGTRLLVL.

In regard to this clone: The junction departs from the called germline gene at one end, perhaps through a read error. The V call is TRBV5-4, the J call TRBJ1-2; no firm D call. The V gene's germline CDR1 is SGHNT and CDR2 YYREEE (reference sequence). CDR3 length: 12 amino acids. The chain's CDR3 is CASSPSNYGHTF. CDR3 bases: TGTGCCAGCTCCCCGTCTAACTATGGCCACACCTTC. The full variable domain, with the rest looked up from reference TRBV5-4 and TRBJ1-2, is ETGVTQSPTHLIKTRGQQVTLRCSSQSGHNTVSWYQQALGQGPQFIFQYYREEENGRGNFPPRFSGLQFPNYSSELNVNALELDDSALYLCASSPSNYGHTFGSGTRLTVV.

V is TRBV19 and J is TRBJ2-1, with 8 bases fitting TRBD1. V lost 0 bases to trimming and J lost 8 bases; unmatched junction nucleotides: 9. The germline gives CDR1 LNHDA, CDR2 SQIVND (reference sequence). This CDR3 region has 16 residues. The DNA for the CDR3 is TGTGCCAGTAGTATAGATCCCGGGACAGGTCCAGATGAGCAGTTCTTC. The encoded protein is CASSIDPGTGPDEQFF.

The chain joins TRBV29-1 to TRBJ1-1; TRBD1 might be the D (6 bases). Germline values: CDR1 SQVTM, CDR2 ANQGSEA. V lost 8 bases, J lost 1 base, and 23 bases lay in between. The CDR3 totals 16 residues. CDR3 DNA sequence: TGCAGCCAGGTAGTGGGAAGCGGGACACAGAACACTGAAGCTTTCTTT. Residues: CSQVVGSGTQNTEAFF.

The genes are TRBV27 and TRBJ2-7; tentative D call: TRBD1 (7 bases). Germline loops: CDR1 MNHEY, CDR2 SMNVEV (reference sequence). Between the trimmed V and J ends, which lost 3 bases and 6 bases, there was a span of 9 bases. The CDR3 has 12 residues. CDR3 amino acids: CASSLQGGEQYF. CDR3 sequence (DNA): TGTGCCAGCAGTTTGCAGGGGGGCGAGCAGTACTTC.

The chain joins TRBV28 to TRBJ2-6; 7 bases line up with TRBD1. V lost 3 bases to trimming and J lost 4 bases; unmatched junction nucleotides: 12. CDR1 and CDR2 from the germline V gene are MDHEN and SYDVKM. The CDR3 runs to 18 residues. CDR3 in amino acids: CASSFTGAALRGANVLTF. CDR3 nucleotide sequence: TGTGCCAGCAGTTTTACAGGGGCCGCCCTCAGAGGGGCCAACGTCCTGACTTTC. Full variable domain (rest looked up from reference TRBV28 and TRBJ2-6): DVKVTQSSRYLVKRTGEKVFLECVQDMDHENMFWYRQDPGLGLRLIYFSYDVKMKEKGDIPEGYSVSREKKERFSLILESASTNQTSMYLCASSFTGAALRGANVLTFGAGSRLTVL.

This clone was recorded once. The chain combines TRBV4-1 with TRBJ2-3; a possible D gene is TRBD1 (6 bases). The CDR3 runs 16 residues. Germline V lookup: CDR1 MGHRA, CDR2 YSYEKL. Trimming cost V 3 bases and J 2 bases, with 15 bases left between them. CDR3 in DNA: TGCGCCAGCAGCCACCAACAGGGCCCCTACACAGATACGCAGTATTTT. This translates into CASSHQQGPYTDTQYF.

This clone was observed a single time. This sequence joins TRBV7-9 and TRBJ2-7; D unresolved. V was trimmed by 5 bases and J by 2 bases, leaving 13 bases between them. The CDR3 has 14 amino acids. Germline assignment: CDR1 SEHNR and CDR2 FQNEAQ (reference sequence). For the CDR3, the DNA is TGTGCCAGCAGCCCCGGTCAGGCAGCCTACGAGCAGTACTTC. The encoded protein is CASSPGQAAYEQYF.

The rearrangement links TRBV6-6 to TRBJ2-7; the D is unclear. This CDR3 is 13 amino acids long. Deletions cut 3 bases from V and 2 bases from J, with 8 bases between. Germline values: CDR1 MNHNY, CDR2 SVGAGI (reference sequence). CDR3 DNA: TGTGCCAGCAGTTATGCGGAAACCTACGAGCAGTACTTC. Translating it yields CASSYAETYEQYF.

The V and J genes are TRBV6-7 and TRBJ1-5, with 8 bases identical to TRBD1. TRBV6-7 is sorted into the ORF group, with uncertain function. This CDR3 region has 17 residues. V trimming: 2 bases; J trimming: 4 bases; junction bases outside the gene matches: 10. The CDR3, as DNA: TGTGCCAGCAGTTACCCGACAGGGGTTAAGGATAATCAGCCCCAGCATTTT. Translation: CASSYPTGVKDNQPQHF.

The chain employs TRBV4-1 and TRBJ1-4, with 9 bases identical to TRBD1. Germline loops: CDR1 MGHRA, CDR2 YSYEKL. The CDR3 is 16 amino acids. Trimming took 4 bases from V and 4 from J; bases not matched to a gene: 7. CDR3 sequence (DNA): TGCGCCAGCAGCCGAATCCCGGGACAGGGTAATGAAAAACTGTTTTTT. As protein: CASSRIPGQGNEKLFF.

The rearrangement joins TRBV9 to TRBJ2-3, with 8 bases identical to TRBD2. The CDR3 runs to 18 residues. Germline V gene data show CDR1 as SGDLS and CDR2 as YYNGEE. V lost 0 bases to trimming and J lost 0 bases; unmatched junction nucleotides: 9. The CDR3 DNA follows: TGTGCCAGCAGCGTAGTAGGCGGGGGGATAACTAGCACAGATACGCAGTATTTT. It specifies CASSVVGGGITSTDTQYF.

The V gene is TRBV4-3, the J gene TRBJ2-3, with 11 bases lining up with TRBD2. Germline V CDR1 and CDR2: LGHNA, YSLEER. V was pared by 0 bases and J by 6 bases, with 2 bases of the junction left unmatched. This CDR3 spans 15 amino acids. The CDR3 protein is CASSQDRLAGDTQYF. CDR3 nucleotides: TGCGCCAGCAGCCAAGATAGACTAGCGGGGGATACGCAGTATTTT.

The CDR3 region has the DNA TGTGCCAGCAGCTCGGAGGCCAACAGGGGGCGGCTGTTTTTT. As protein: CASSSEANRGRLFF. V usage is TRBV7-6 and J usage is TRBJ2-2; TRBD1 agrees at 9 bases. Germline CDR1 reads SGHVS; CDR2 reads FNYEAQ. CDR3 length equals 14 residues. V shed 4 bases, J shed 13 bases, and the junction held 10 bases outside the gene matches.

The chain is built from TRBV4-3 and TRBJ2-7; TRBD1 matches at 7 bases. Germline V CDR1 and CDR2: LGHNA, YSLEER. V trimming: 2 bases; J trimming: 3 bases; junction bases outside the gene matches: 16. This CDR3 region has 18 residues. The CDR3 nucleotides are TGCGCCAGCAGCCAAAAAATAGAGACAGGGTTGAGGGGCTACGAGCAGTACTTC. This sequence encodes CASSQKIETGLRGYEQYF.

The V and J genes are TRBV7-6 and TRBJ1-1; no clear D. Trimming stripped 0 bases from V and 6 bases from J, with 14 bases between. Germline V gene data show CDR1 as SGHVS and CDR2 as FNYEAQ. The CDR3 runs to 15 residues. This CDR3 is CASSLAGIGSAEAFF. CDR3 in DNA: TGTGCCAGCAGCTTAGCTGGGATCGGTAGCGCTGAAGCTTTCTTT.

V gene TRBV20-1 combines with J gene TRBJ2-7, with D perhaps TRBD1 (5 bases). In germline, CDR1 is DFQATT, CDR2 SNEGSKA (reference sequence). V dropped 6 bases and J dropped 4 bases, with 10 bases sitting between them. The CDR3 extends over 11 amino acids. The chain's CDR3 is CSAKQAYEQYF. DNA of the CDR3: TGCAGTGCGAAACAGGCATACGAGCAGTACTTC.

This chain uses TRBV5-1 with TRBJ2-1; the match to TRBD2 covers 8 bases. The V gene end was trimmed by 5 bases and the J gene end by 1 base; junction bases not matched to a gene: 11. The CDR3 extends over 17 amino acids. Germline values: CDR1 SGHRS, CDR2 YFSETQ. CDR3 protein: CASRMGRGGGSYNEQFF. CDR3 coding DNA: TGCGCCAGCAGAATGGGACGAGGCGGGGGGTCCTACAATGAGCAGTTCTTC.

V gene TRBV19 combines with J gene TRBJ2-1, with no clear D. With 5 bases removed from V and 5 bases from J, the gap between germline ends came to 10 bases. The CDR3 length is 13 residues. CDR1 and CDR2 from the germline V gene are LNHDA and SQIVND (reference sequence). CDR3 loop: CASSPRLHNEQFF. The CDR3 DNA reads as TGTGCCAGTAGTCCGCGACTGCACAATGAGCAGTTCTTC.